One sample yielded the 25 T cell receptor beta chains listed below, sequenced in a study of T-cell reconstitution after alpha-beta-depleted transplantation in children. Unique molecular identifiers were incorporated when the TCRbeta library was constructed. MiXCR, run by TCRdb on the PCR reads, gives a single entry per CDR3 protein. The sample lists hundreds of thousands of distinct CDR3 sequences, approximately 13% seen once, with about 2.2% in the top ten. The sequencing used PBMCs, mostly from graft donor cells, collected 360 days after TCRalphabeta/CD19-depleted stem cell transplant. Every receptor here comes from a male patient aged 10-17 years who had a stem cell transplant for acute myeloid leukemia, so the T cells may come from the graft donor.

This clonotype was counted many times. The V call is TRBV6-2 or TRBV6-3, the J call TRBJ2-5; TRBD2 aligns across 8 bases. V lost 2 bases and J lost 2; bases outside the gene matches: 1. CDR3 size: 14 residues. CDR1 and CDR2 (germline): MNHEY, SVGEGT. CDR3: CASSYAGGQETQYF. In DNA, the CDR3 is TGTGCCAGCAGTTACGCGGGGGGACAAGAGACCCAGTACTTC.

CDR3 DNA sequence: TGCGCCAGCAGCCAAGACCGCTCCCCACAGGGTAAAAAGAACGAGCAGTACTTC. Its translation is CASSQDRSPQGKKNEQYF. The gene calls are TRBV4-3 and TRBJ2-7, with a possible D match to TRBD1 (6 bases). The germline V gene encodes CDR1 LGHNA and CDR2 YSLEER. The CDR3 covers 18 residues. V was trimmed by 0 bases and J by 5 bases, leaving 23 bases between them.

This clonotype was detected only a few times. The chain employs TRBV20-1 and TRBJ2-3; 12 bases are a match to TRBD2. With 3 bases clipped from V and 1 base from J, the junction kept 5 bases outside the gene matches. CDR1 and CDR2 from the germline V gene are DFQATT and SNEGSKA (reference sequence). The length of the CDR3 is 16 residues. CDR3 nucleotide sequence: TGCAGTGCTAGTCCTCTAGCGGGAGGGCGCACAGATACGCAGTATTTT. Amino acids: CSASPLAGGRTDTQYF.

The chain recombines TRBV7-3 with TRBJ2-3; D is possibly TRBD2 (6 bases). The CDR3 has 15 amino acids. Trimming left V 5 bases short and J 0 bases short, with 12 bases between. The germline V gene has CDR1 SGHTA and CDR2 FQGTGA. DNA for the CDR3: TGTGCCAGCAGCCCGATAGCGGCTAGCACAGATACGCAGTATTTT. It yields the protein CASSPIAASTDTQYF.

CDR3 in amino acids: CASKRAGANVLTF. Here the CDR3 DNA reads TGTGCCAGCAAAAGGGCTGGGGCCAACGTCCTGACTTTC. The chain links TRBV28 to TRBJ2-6; D is ambiguous. This CDR3 is built from 13 residues. Germline V gene lookup returns CDR1 MDHEN and CDR2 SYDVKM. V shed 7 bases and J shed 2 bases, with 6 bases lying between them.

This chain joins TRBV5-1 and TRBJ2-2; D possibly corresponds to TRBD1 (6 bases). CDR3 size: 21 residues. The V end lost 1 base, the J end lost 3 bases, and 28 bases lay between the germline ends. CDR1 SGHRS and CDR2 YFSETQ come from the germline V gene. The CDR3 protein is CASSLLKWYRESPNYTGELFF. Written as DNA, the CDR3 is TGCGCCAGCAGCTTGCTGAAATGGTACAGGGAATCCCCCAATTACACCGGGGAGCTGTTTTTT.

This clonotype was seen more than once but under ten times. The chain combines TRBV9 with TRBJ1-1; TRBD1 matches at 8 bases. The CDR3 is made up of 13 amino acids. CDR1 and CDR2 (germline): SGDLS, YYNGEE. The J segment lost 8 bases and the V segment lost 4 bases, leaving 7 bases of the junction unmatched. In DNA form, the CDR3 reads TGTGCCAGCAGCCCCTGGACAGGGATGGAAGCTTTCTTT. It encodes CASSPWTGMEAFF. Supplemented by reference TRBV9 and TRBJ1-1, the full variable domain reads DSGVTQTPKHLITATGQRVTLRCSPRSGDLSVYWYQQSLDQGLQFLIQYYNGEERAKGNILERFSAQQFPDLHSELNLSSLELGDSALYFCASSPWTGMEAFFGQGTRLTVV.

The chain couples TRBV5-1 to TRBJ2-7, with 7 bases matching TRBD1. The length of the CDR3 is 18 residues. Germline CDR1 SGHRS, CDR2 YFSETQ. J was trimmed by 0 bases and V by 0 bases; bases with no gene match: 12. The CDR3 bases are TGCGCCAGCAGCTTGGGGCCCCACACAGGGGATGGCTCCTACGAGCAGTACTTC. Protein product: CASSLGPHTGDGSYEQYF.

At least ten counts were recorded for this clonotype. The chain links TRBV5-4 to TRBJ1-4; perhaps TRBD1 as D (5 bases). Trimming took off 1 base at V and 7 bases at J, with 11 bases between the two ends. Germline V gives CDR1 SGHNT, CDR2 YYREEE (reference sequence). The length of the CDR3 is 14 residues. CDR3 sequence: CASSLMGPGEKLFF. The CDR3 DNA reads TGTGCCAGCAGCTTGATGGGGCCTGGTGAAAAACTGTTTTTT.

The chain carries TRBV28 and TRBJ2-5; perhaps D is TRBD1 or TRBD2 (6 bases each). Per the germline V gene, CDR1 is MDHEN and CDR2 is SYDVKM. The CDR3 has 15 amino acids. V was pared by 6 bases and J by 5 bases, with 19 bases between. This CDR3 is CASRPSGAGGETQYF. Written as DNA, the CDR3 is TGTGCCAGCAGGCCTTCAGGGGCCGGGGGCGAGACCCAGTACTTC.

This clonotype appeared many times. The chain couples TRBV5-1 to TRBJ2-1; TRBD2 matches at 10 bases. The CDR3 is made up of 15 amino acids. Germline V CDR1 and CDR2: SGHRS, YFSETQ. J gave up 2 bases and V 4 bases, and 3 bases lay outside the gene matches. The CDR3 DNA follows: TGCGCCAGCAGCCTACTAGCGGGACCCTACAATGAGCAGTTCTTC. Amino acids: CASSLLAGPYNEQFF.

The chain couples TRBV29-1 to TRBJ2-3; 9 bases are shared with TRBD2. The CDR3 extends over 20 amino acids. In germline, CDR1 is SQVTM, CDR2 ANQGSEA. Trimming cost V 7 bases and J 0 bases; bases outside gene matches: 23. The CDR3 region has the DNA TGCAGCGCTTCCGCCCCTATGACTAGCGGTAACATATTTAGCACAGATACGCAGTATTTT. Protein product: CSASAPMTSGNIFSTDTQYF.

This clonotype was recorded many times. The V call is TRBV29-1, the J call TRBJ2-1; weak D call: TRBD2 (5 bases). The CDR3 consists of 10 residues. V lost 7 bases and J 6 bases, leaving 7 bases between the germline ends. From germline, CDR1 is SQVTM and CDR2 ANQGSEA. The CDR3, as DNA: TGCAGCGCAGCGGTCAATGAGCAGTTCTTC. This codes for CSAAVNEQFF.

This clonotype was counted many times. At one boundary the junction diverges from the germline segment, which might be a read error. CDR3 nucleotides: TGTGCTAGCAGCCCTGGGGTGGAGACCCAGTACTTC. Protein sequence: CASSPGVETQYF. The J gene is TRBJ2-5, the V gene TRBV7-7; D is ambiguous. The CDR3 length is 12 residues. Germline V gives CDR1 SSHAT, CDR2 FNYEAQ (reference sequence).

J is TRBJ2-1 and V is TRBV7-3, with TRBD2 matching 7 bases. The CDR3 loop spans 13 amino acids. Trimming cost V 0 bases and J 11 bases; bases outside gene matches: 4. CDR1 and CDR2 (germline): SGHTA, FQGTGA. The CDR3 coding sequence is TGTGCCAGCAGCTTAACGGGAGGGAGCCAGCAGTTCTTC. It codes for CASSLTGGSQQFF.

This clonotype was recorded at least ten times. The CDR3 DNA follows: TGCAGTGCGGGACTAGCGGTAAGCTCCTACAATGAGCAGTTCTTC. This codes for CSAGLAVSSYNEQFF. The V call is TRBV20-1, the J call TRBJ2-1; 11 nucleotides align to TRBD2. Germline V gives CDR1 DFQATT, CDR2 SNEGSKA (reference sequence). V trimming: 6 bases; J trimming: 0 bases; junction bases outside the gene matches: 4. This CDR3 comprises 15 residues.

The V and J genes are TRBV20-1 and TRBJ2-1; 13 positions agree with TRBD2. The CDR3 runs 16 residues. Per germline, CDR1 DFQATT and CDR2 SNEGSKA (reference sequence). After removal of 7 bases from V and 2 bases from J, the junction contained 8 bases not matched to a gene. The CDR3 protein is CSVPGLAGRPYNEQFF. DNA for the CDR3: TGCAGTGTCCCGGGACTAGCGGGACGACCCTACAATGAGCAGTTCTTC.

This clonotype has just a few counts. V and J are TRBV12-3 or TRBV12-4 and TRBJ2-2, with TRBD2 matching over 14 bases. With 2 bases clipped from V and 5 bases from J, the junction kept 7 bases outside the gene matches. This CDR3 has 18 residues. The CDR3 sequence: CASSLMVGLAGATGELFF. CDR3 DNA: TGTGCCAGCAGTTTAATGGTGGGACTAGCGGGAGCTACCGGGGAGCTGTTTTTT.

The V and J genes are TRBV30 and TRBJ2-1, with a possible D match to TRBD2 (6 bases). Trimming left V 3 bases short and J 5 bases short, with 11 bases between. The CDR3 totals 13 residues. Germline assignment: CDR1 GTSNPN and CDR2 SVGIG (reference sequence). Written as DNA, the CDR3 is TGTGCCTGGAGCCAGGGAGGCGACAATGAGCAGTTCTTC. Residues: CAWSQGGDNEQFF.

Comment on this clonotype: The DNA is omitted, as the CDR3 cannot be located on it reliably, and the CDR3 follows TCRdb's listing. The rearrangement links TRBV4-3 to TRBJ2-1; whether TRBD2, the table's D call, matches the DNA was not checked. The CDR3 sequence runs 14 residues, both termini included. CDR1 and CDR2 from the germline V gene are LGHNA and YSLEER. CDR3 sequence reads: CASSQVALGAGVVF.

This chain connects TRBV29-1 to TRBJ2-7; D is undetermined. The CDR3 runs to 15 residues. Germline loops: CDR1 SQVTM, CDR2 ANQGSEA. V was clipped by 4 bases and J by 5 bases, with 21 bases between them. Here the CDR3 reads CSVAASGNLRDEQYF. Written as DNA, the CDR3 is TGCAGCGTTGCGGCCTCTGGCAATTTAAGGGACGAGCAGTACTTC.

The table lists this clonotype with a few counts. The DNA of the CDR3 is TGTGCCAGCAGTCAATCGGGACGGAGCTCCTACGAGCAGTACTTC. This encodes CASSQSGRSSYEQYF. The chain employs TRBV28 and TRBJ2-7; D is tentatively TRBD1 or TRBD2 (5 bases each). There are 15 residues in the CDR3. Germline assignment: CDR1 MDHEN and CDR2 SYDVKM. V was cut by 5 bases and J by 0 bases, with 14 bases left in between. Supplemented by reference TRBV28 and TRBJ2-7, the full variable domain reads DVKVTQSSRYLVKRTGEKVFLECVQDMDHENMFWYRQDPGLGLRLIYFSYDVKMKEKGDIPEGYSVSREKKERFSLILESASTNQTSMYLCASSQSGRSSYEQYFGPGTRLTVT.

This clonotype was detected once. The CDR3 is CASGTSGSVGSEQYF. DNA for the CDR3: TGTGCCAGCGGGACTAGCGGGAGCGTGGGGTCTGAGCAGTACTTC. The V and J genes are TRBV2 and TRBJ2-7; 14 bases agree with TRBD2. CDR3 size: 15 residues. V trimming: 8 bases; J trimming: 7 bases; junction bases outside the gene matches: 10. The germline CDR1 and CDR2 sequences are SNHLY and FYNNEI.

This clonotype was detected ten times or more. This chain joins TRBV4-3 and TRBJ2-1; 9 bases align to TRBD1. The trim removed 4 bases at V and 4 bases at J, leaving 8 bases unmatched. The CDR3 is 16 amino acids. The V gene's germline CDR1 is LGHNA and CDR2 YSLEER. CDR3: CASSRLQGAYYNEQFF. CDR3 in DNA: TGCGCCAGCAGCCGTCTACAGGGGGCTTATTACAATGAGCAGTTCTTC.

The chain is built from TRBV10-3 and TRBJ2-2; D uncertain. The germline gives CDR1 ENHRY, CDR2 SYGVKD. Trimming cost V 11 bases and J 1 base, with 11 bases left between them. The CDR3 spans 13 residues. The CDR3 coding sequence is TGTGCCCTCCTCAGGAAGAACACCGGGGAGCTGTTTTTT. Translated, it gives CALLRKNTGELFF.